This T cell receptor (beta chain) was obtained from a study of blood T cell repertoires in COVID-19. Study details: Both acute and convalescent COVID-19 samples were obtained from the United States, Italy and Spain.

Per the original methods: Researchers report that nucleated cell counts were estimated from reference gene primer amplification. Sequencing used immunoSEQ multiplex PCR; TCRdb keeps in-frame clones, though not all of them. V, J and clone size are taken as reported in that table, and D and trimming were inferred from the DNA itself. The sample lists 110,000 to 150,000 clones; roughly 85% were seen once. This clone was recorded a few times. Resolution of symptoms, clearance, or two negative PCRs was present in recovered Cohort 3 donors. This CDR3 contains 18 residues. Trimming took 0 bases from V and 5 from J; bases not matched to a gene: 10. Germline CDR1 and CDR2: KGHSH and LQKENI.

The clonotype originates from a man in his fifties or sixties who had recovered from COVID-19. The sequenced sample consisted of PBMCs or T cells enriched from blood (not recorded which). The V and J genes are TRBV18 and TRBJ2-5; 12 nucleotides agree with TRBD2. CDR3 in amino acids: CASSPPNTSGRRQETQYF. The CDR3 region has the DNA TGTGCCAGCTCACCACCTAATACTAGCGGGAGGCGACAGGAGACCCAGTACTTC. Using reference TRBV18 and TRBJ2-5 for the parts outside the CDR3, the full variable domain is NAGVMQNPRHLVRRRGQEARLRCSPMKGHSHVYWYRQLPEEGLKFMVYLQKENIIDESGMPKERFSAEFPKEGPSILRIQQVVRGDSAAYFCASSPPNTSGRRQETQYFGPGTRLLVL.